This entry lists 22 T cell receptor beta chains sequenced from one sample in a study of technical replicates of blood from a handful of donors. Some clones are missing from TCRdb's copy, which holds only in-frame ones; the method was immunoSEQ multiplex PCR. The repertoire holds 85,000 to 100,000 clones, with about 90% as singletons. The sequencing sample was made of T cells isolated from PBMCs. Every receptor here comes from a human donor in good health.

The CDR3 sequence: CASSLAGNRNEQFF. The CDR3 DNA sequence: TGTGCCAGCAGCTTAGCCGGGAACCGCAATGAGCAGTTCTTC. The V and J genes are TRBV11-2 and TRBJ2-1; a possible D gene is TRBD2 (5 bases). Trimming stripped 1 base from V and 6 bases from J, with 10 bases between. The CDR3 covers 14 residues. CDR1 SGHAT and CDR2 FQNNGV come from the germline V gene.

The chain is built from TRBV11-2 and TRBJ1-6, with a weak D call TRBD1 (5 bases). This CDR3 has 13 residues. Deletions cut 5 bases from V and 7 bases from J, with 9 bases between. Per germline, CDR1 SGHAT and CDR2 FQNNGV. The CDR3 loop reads CASSRGGNSPLHF. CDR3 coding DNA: TGTGCCAGCAGCCGGGGGGGAAATTCACCCCTCCACTTT. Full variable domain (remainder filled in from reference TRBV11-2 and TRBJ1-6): EAGVAQSPRYKIIEKRQSVAFWCNPISGHATLYWYQQILGQGPKLLIQFQNNGVVDDSQLPKDRFSAERLKGVDSTLKIQPAKLEDSAVYLCASSRGGNSPLHFGNGTRLTVT.

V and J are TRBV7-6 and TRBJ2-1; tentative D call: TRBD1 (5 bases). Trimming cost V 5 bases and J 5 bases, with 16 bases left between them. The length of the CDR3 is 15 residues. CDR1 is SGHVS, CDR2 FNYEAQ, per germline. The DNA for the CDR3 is TGTGCCAGCAGCCTTAGACAGACCAGGCACAATGAGCAGTTCTTC. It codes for CASSLRQTRHNEQFF. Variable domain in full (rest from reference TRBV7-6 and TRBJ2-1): GAGVSQSPRYKVTKRGQDVALRCDPISGHVSLYWYRQALGQGPEFLTYFNYEAQQDKSGLPNDRFSAERPEGSISTLTIQRTEQRDSAMYRCASSLRQTRHNEQFFGPGTRLTVL.

Here the CDR3 DNA reads TGTGCCATCAGCGCGACAGTACCTGCAACTAATGAAAAACTGTTTTTT. It yields the protein CAISATVPATNEKLFF. V gene TRBV10-3 combines with J gene TRBJ1-4; D is perhaps TRBD1 (5 bases). V was clipped by 6 bases and J by 0 bases, with 14 bases between them. This CDR3 spans 16 amino acids. Per germline, CDR1 ENHRY and CDR2 SYGVKD.

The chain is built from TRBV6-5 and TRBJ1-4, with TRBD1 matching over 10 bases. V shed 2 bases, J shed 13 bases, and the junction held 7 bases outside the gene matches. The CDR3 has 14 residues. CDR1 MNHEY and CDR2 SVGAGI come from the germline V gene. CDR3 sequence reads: CASSYHGTGDGLFF. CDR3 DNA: TGTGCCAGCAGTTACCACGGGACAGGGGACGGACTGTTTTTT.

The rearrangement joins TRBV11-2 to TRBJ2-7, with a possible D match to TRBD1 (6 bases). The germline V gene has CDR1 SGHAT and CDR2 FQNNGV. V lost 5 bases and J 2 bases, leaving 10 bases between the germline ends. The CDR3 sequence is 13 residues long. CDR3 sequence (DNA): TGTGCCAGCAGCCAGGGGTTACCCTACGAGCAGTACTTC. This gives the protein CASSQGLPYEQYF. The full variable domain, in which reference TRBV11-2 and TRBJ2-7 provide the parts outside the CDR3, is EAGVAQSPRYKIIEKRQSVAFWCNPISGHATLYWYQQILGQGPKLLIQFQNNGVVDDSQLPKDRFSAERLKGVDSTLKIQPAKLEDSAVYLCASSQGLPYEQYFGPGTRLTVT.

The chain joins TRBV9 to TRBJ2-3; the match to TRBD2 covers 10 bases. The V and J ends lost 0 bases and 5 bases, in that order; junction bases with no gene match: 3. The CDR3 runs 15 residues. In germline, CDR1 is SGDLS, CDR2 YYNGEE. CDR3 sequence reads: CASSVASGSGDTQYF. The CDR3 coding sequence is TGTGCCAGCAGCGTAGCTAGCGGGAGCGGAGATACGCAGTATTTT.

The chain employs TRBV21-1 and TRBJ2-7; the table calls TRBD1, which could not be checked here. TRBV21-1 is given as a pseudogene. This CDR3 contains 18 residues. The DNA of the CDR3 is TGTGCCAGCAGCAAAGAGTTTTACGCGCAGGGCCAGGACTACGAGCAGTACTTC. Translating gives CASSKEFYAQGQDYEQYF.

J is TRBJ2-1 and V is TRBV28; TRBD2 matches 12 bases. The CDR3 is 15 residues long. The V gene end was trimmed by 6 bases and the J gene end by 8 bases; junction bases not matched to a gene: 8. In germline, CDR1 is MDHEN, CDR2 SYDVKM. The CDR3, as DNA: TGTGCCAGCAGCCGAACTAGCGGGAGGTATGATGAGCAGTTCTTC. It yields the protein CASSRTSGRYDEQFF. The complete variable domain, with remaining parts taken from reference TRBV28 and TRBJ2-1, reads DVKVTQSSRYLVKRTGEKVFLECVQDMDHENMFWYRQDPGLGLRLIYFSYDVKMKEKGDIPEGYSVSREKKERFSLILESASTNQTSMYLCASSRTSGRYDEQFFGPGTRLTVL.

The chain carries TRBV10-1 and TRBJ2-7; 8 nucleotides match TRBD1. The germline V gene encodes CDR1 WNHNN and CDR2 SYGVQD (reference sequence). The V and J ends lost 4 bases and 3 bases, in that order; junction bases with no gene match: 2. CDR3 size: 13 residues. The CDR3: CASSGTGIYEQYF. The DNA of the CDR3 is TGCGCCAGCAGTGGGACAGGGATCTACGAGCAGTACTTC.

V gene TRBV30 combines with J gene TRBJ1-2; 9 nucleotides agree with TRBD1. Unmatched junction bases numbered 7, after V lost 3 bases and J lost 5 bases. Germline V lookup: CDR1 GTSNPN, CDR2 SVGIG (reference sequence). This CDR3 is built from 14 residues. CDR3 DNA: TGTGCCTGGAGCCCCGGGACAGGGAAGTATGGCTACACCTTC. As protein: CAWSPGTGKYGYTF.

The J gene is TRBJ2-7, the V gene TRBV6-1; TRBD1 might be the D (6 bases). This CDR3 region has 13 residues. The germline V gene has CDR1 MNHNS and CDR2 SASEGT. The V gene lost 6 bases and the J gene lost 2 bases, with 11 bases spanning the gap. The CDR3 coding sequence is TGTGCCAGCAGCGAGACAGGACCCTACGAGCAGTACTTC. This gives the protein CASSETGPYEQYF.

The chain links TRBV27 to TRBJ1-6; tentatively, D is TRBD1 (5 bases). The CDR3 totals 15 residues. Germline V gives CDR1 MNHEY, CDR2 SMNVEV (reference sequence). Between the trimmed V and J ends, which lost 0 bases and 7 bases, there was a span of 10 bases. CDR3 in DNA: TGTGCCAGCAGTTTATCGACAGCAACCAATTCACCCCTCCACTTT. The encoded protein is CASSLSTATNSPLHF.

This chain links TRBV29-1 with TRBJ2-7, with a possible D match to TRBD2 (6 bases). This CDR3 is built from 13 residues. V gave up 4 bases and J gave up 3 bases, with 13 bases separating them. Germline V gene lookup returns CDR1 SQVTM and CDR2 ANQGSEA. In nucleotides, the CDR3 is TGCAGCGTTGGGGCGGGTAGCGGCTACGAGCAGTACTTC. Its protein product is CSVGAGSGYEQYF.

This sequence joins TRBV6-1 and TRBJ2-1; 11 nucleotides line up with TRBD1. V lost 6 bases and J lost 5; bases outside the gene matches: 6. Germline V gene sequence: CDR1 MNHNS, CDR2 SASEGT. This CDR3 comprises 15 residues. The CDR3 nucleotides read TGTGCCAGCAGCCACGGACAGGGGGCTGACAATGAGCAGTTCTTC. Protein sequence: CASSHGQGADNEQFF.

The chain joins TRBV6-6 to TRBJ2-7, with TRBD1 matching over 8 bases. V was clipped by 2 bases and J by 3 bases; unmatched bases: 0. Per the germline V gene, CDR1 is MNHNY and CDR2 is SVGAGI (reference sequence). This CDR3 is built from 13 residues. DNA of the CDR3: TGTGCCAGCAGTTACGACAGGGGCTACGAGCAGTACTTC. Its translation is CASSYDRGYEQYF.

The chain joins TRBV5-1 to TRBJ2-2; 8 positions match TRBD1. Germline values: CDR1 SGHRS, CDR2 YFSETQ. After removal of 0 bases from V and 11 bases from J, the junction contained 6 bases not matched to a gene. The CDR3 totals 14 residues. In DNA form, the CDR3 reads TGCGCCAGCAGCTTGGCCGTACAGGGGGGTGAGCTGTTTTTT. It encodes CASSLAVQGGELFF. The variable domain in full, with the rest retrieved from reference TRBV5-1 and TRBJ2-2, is KAGVTQTPRYLIKTRGQQVTLSCSPISGHRSVSWYQQTPGQGLQFLFEYFSETQRNKGNFPGRFSGRQFSNSRSEMNVSTLELGDSALYLCASSLAVQGGELFFGEGSRLTVL.

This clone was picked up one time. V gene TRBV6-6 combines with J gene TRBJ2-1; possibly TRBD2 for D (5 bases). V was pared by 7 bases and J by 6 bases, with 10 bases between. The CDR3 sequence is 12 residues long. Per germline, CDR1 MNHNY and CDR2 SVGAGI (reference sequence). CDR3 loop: CASTSRVNEQFF. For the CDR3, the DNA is TGTGCCAGCACCTCGAGGGTCAATGAGCAGTTCTTC.

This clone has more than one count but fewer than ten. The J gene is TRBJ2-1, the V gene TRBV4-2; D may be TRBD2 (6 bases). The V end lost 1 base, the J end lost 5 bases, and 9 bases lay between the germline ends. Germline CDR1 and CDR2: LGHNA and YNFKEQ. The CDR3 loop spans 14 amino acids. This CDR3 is CASSQGRENNEQFF. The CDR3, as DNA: TGTGCCAGCAGCCAAGGGAGGGAAAACAATGAGCAGTTCTTC.

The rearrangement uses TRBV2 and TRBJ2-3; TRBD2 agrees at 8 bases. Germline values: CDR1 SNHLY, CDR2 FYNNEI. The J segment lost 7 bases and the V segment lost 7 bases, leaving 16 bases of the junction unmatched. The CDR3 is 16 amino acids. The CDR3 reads CASTVEWTSMQNTQYF. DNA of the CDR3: TGTGCCAGCACGGTTGAATGGACTAGCATGCAAAATACGCAGTATTTT.

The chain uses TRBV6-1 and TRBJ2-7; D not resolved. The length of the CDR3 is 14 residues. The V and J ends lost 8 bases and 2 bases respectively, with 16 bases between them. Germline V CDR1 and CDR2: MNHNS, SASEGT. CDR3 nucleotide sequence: TGTGCCAGCGAACCCCTTGGCCCCGCCTACGAGCAGTACTTC. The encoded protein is CASEPLGPAYEQYF.

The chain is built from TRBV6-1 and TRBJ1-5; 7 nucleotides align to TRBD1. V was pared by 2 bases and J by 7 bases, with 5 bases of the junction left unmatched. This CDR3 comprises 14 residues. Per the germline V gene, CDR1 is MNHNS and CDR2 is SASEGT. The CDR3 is CASSESTGPQPQHF. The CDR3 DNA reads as TGTGCCAGCAGTGAATCGACAGGGCCGCAGCCCCAGCATTTT.